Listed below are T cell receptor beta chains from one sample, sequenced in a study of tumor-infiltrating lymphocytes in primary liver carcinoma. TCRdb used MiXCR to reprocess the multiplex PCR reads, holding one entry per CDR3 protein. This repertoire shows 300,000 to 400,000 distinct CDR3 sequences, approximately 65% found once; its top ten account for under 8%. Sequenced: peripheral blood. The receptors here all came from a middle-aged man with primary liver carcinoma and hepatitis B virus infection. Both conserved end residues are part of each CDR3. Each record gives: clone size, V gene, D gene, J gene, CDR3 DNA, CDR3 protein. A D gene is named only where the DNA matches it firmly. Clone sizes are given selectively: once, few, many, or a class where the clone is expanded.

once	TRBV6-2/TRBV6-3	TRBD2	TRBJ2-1	TGTGTCAGCTGTTACGAGCGGGAGCGCCCCTGGCAGTTCTTC	CVSCYERERPWQFF
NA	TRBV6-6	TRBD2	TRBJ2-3	TGTGCCAGCAGCTACCTCAGTGCTAGCGGGAGGGGGGGCACAGATACGCAGTATTTT	CASSYLSASGRGGTDTQYF
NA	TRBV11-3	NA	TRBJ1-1	TGTGCCAGCAGCTTCACACGGGGCACTGAAGCTTTCTTT	CASSFTRGTEAFF
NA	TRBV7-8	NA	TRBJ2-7	TGTGCCAGCAGCTCAAGAGGGGCGAACTACGAGCAGTACTTC	CASSSRGANYEQYF
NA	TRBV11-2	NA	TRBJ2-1	TGTGCCAGCAGCTTGGGGTGGGACCTCTTCTACAATGAGCAGTTCTTC	CASSLGWDLFYNEQFF
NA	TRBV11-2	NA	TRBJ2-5	TGCGCCAGCACCTCAGACGTGTCGTTTCAGACCCAGTACTTC	CASTSDVSFQTQYF
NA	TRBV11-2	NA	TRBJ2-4	TGTGCCAGCAGCTCACGCCTACCCAAAAACATTCAGTACTTC	CASSSRLPKNIQYF
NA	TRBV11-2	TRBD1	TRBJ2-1	TGTGCCAGCAGCCCCAGTTGGGACAGGGGATTCGATGAGCTGTTCTTC	CASSPSWDRGFDELFF
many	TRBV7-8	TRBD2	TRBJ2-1	TGTGCCAGCAGCGCCTTTAGCGGGCCGGAGAATGAGCAGTTCTTC	CASSAFSGPENEQFF
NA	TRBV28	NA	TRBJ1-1	TGTGCCAGCGGATCGGGACACCTGGTTGACACTGAAGCTTTCTTT	CASGSGHLVDTEAFF
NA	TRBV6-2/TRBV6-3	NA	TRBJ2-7	TGTGCCAGCAGTCCCCAGCAGGTGGGCGAGCAGTACTTC	CASSPQQVGEQYF
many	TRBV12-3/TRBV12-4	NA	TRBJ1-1	TGTGCCAGCAGTTTTCTCCCAGGGATGAACACTGAAGCTTTCTTT	CASSFLPGMNTEAFF
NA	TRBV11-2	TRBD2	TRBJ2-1	TGTGCCAGCAGCTTCGGGACTAGCGTGTCTGAGCAGTTCTTC	CASSFGTSVSEQFF
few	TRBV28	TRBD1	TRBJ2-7	TGTGCCAGCAGACCCCACCTCGACAGGGCAACCTACGAGCAGTACTTC	CASRPHLDRATYEQYF
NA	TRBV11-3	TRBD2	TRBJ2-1	TGTGCCAGCATCTTCACCGGGACTAGCGGGGGCGAGCAGTTCTTC	CASIFTGTSGGEQFF
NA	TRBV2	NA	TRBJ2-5	TGTGCCAGCAGTGACTTAGCGGTCCCCCAAGAGACCCAGTACTTC	CASSDLAVPQETQYF
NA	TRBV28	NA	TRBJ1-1	TGTGCCAGCAGTCCGAGGGGGTTCGGCACTGAAGCTTTCTTT	CASSPRGFGTEAFF
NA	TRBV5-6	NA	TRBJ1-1	TGTGCCAGCAGCGCGGACACTGAAGTTTTCTTT	CASSADTEVFF
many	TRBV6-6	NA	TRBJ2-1	TGTGCCAGCACCTGGACCTCGGCCGGGAATGAGCAGTTCTTC	CASTWTSAGNEQFF
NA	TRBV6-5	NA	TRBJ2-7	TGTACCAGCAGTCCGAGCAGGGATTCCTACGAGCAGTACTTC	CTSSPSRDSYEQYF
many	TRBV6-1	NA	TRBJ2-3	TGTGCCAGCAGTGAAGGCTACGGAGCTCCAGATACGCAGTATTTT	CASSEGYGAPDTQYF
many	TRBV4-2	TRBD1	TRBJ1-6	TGTGCCAGCAGCCTCCAGGGGGCAAATAATTCACCCCTCCACTTT	CASSLQGANNSPLHF
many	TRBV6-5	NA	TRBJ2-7	TGTGCCAGCAGTTACTCGGGTGTAGAAGCCTACGAGCAGTACTTC	CASSYSGVEAYEQYF
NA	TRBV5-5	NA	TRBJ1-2	TGTGCCAGCAGCCTGGTAGTTAGGATAGGGGCCGGGACTAACTATGGCTACACCTTC	CASSLVVRIGAGTNYGYTF
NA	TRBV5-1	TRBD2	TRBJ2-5	TGCGCCAGCAGCTTGGCCGGGACTGGCGGGAGTCGGGAGGCCCAGTACTTC	CASSLAGTGGSREAQYF
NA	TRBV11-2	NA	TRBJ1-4	TGTGCGAGCAGCCGGCAGGAGGCGCGTTTCTTCGGTGAAAAACTGTTTTTT	CASSRQEARFFGEKLFF
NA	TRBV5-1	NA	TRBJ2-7	TGCGCCAGCATCTTGGCCGAGGCCTACGAGCAGTACTTC	CASILAEAYEQYF
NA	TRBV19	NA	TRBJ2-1	TGTGCCAGTAGTATAGATATAGCGGACCCATACAATGAGCAGTTCTTC	CASSIDIADPYNEQFF
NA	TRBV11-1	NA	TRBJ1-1	TGTGCCAGCAGCAAAGACAGGTGTTTGGATACTGAAGCTTTCTTT	CASSKDRCLDTEAFF
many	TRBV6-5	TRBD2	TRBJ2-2	TGTGCCAGCAGTTACTCATTGGGCGGGAGGAACACCGGGGAGCTGTTTTTT	CASSYSLGGRNTGELFF
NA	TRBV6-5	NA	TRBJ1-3	TGTCCCAGAAGTTACAGGTTCTACTCTGGAAACACCATATATTTT	CPRSYRFYSGNTIYF
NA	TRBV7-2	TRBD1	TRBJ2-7	TGTGCCAGCAGCCCCGGGACAGGTGACGAGCAGTACTTC	CASSPGTGDEQYF
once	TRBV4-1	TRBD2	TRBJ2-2	TGCGCCAACAGCCAAGGGACTAGCGGGAGCTTCGGCGGAGAGCTGTTTTTT	CANSQGTSGSFGGELFF
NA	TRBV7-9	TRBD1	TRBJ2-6	TGTGTCAGCAGCCCCTACGGGACAGGCGTCTCTGGGGCCAACGTCCTGACTTTC	CVSSPYGTGVSGANVLTF
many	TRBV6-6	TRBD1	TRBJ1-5	TGTGCCAGCAGGGGGACAGGGAATTTTCAGCCCCAGCATTTT	CASRGTGNFQPQHF
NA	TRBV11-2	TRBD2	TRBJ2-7	TGTGCCAGCAGCGGGACTAGCGGGAGGGCCTTGTACGAGAAGTACTTC	CASSGTSGRALYEKYF
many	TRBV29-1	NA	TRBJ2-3	TGCAGCGTTGAATTTGGGCAGGTTGACCCAGATACGCAGTATTTT	CSVEFGQVDPDTQYF
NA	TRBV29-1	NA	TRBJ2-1	TGCAGTGTTCCCCCTAGTGTGGCTTACAATGAGCAGTTCTTC	CSVPPSVAYNEQFF
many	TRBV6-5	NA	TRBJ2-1	TGTGCCAGCACTTCCGACGATGAGCAGTTCTTC	CASTSDDEQFF
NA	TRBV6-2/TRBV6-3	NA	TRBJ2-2	TGTGTCAGCAGTTACTCGAGAACGGCTACGAACACCGGGGAGCTGTTTTTT	CVSSYSRTATNTGELFF
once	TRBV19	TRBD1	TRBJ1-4	TGTGCCAGTAGCCAACAGGGGATGGAGGAAAAACTGTTTTTT	CASSQQGMEEKLFF
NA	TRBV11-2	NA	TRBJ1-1	TGTGCCAGGAGCACCACTGTCTCTGAAGCTTTCTTT	CARSTTVSEAFF
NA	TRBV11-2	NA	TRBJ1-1	TGTGGCGGCAGCCCCCAGGGGAATGAAGCTTTCTTT	CGGSPQGNEAFF
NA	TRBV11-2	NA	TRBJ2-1	TGTGCCAGCAGCATAGACCCAGCGGTTGGGGCACACAATGAGCAGCTCTTC	CASSIDPAVGAHNEQLF
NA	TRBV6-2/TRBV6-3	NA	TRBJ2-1	TGTGCCAGCTCACGACCGACCTCCTACAATGAGCAGTTCTTC	CASSRPTSYNEQFF
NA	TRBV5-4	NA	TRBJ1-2	TGTGCCAGCAGCCTCACTGGGAGGAGTACTAACTATGACTACACCTTC	CASSLTGRSTNYDYTF
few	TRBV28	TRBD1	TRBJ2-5	TGTGCCAGCAGCCAAGTCGGACAGGGGGCCCTTCTTCAAGAGACCCAGTACTTC	CASSQVGQGALLQETQYF
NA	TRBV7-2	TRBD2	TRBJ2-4	TGTGCCAGCAGCTTAGCGACTAGCGGAGGGAGGGCCAAAAACATTCAGTACTTC	CASSLATSGGRAKNIQYF
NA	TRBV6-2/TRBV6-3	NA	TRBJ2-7	TGTGCCAGCAGAACGACAGCCTCCTACGAGCAGTACTTC	CASRTTASYEQYF
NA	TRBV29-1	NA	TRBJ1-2	TGCAGCGTTGACAGCGTTAACTATGCCTACACTTTC	CSVDSVNYAYTF
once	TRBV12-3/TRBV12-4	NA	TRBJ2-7	TGTGCCAGCAAAAGGATGGAGGCCGAGCAGTACTTC	CASKRMEAEQYF
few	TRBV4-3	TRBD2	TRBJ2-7	TGTGCAAGCAGCCAAGGACTAGTGGGAGCTAGGGAGCAGTACTTC	CASSQGLVGAREQYF
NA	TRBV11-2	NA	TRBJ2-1	TGTGTCAGCAGCGTCCCGACTGGCGGGAACAATGAGCAGTTCTTC	CVSSVPTGGNNEQFF
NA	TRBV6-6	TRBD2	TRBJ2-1	TGTGCCAGCAGTCACCTTAGCGGGAGTACAAATGAGCAGTTCTTC	CASSHLSGSTNEQFF
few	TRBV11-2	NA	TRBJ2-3	TGTGCCAGCAGCTCAAAACATTACACCGATACGCAGTATTTT	CASSSKHYTDTQYF
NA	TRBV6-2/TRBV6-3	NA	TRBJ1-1	TGTGGCAGCAGCCCCCATGGACATAGAAACACTGAAGCTTTCTTT	CGSSPHGHRNTEAFF
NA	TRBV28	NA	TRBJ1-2	TGTGCCAGCAGTTTATCGTCCGCAGGGCGGTATGGCTACACCTTC	CASSLSSAGRYGYTF
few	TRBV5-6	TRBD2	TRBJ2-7	TGTGCCAGCAGCTGGGCCGGGACTAGCGAGGGAGAGCAGTACTTC	CASSWAGTSEGEQYF
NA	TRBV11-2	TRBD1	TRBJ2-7	TGTGCCAGAAGCTCTATAGGGGGCGACGAGCAGTACTTC	CARSSIGGDEQYF
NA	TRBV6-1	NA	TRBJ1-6	TGTGCCAGCAGTGCGAATATCGGGACCGGGCTGAATTCACCCCTCCACTTT	CASSANIGTGLNSPLHF